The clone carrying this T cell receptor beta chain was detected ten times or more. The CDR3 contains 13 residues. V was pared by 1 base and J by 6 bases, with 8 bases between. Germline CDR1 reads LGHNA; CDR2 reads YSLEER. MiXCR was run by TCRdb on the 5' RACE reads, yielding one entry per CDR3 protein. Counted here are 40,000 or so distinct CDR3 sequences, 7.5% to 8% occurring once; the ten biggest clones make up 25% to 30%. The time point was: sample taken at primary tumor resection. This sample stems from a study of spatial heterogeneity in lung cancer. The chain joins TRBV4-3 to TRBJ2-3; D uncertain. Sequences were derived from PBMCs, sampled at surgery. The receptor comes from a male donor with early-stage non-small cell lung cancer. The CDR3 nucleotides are TGCGCCAGCAGCCAAGGGACCTGGGATACGCAGTATTTT. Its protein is CASSQGTWDTQYF.